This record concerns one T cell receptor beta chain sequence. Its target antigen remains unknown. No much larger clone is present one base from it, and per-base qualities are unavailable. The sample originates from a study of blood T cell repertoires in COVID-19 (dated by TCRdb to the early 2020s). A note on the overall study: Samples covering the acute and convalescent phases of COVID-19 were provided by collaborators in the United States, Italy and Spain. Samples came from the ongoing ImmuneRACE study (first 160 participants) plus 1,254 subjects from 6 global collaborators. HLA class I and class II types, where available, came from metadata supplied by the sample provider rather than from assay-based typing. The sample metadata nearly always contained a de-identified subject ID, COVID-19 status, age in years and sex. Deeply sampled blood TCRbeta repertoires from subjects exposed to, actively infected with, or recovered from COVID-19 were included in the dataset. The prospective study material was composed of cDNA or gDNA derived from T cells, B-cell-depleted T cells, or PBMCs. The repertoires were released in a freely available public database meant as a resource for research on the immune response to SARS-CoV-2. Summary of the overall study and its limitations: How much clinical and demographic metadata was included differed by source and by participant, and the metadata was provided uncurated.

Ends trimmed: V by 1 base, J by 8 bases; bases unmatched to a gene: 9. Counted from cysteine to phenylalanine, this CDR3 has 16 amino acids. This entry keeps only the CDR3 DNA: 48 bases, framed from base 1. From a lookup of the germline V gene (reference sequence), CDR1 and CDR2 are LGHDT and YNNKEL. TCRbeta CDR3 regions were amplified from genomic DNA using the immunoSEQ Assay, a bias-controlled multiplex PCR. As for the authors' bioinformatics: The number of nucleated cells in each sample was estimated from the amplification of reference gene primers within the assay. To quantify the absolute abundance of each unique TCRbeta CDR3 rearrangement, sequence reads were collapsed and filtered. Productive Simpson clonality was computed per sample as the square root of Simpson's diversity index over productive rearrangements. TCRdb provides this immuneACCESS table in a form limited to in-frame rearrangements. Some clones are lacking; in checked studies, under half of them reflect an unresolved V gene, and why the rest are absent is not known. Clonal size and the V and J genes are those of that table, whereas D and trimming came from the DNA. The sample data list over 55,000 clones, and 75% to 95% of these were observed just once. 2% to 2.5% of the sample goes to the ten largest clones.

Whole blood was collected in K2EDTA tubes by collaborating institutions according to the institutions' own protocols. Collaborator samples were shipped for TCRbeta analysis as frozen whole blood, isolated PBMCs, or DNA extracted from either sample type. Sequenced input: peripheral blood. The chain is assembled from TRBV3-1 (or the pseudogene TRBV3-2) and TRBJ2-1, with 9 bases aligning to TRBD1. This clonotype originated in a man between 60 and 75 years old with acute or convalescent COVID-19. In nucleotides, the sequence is TGTGCCAGCAGCCAAGTCAGGACAGGGGTTCTTCATGAGCAGTTCTTC. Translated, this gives CASSQVRTGVLHEQFF.